These 26 T cell receptor beta chains share one sample of origin, sequenced in a study of regulatory T cells in long-lasting Graves disease. Time point of the sample: persistent/refractory GD, antithyroid drugs over 5 years with positive TRAb. PBMCs provided the RNA from which the TCR library was made. Construction of the TCR beta libraries employed iRepertoire HTBI primers in conjunction with Arm-PCR of CDR3 regions. TCRdb re-analysed the multiplex PCR reads in MiXCR, keeping a single row per CDR3 protein. This repertoire shows about 460,000 distinct CDR3 sequences, around a fifth found once; its top ten account for roughly 14%. Sequenced here: peripheral blood mononuclear cells (PBMCs), sampled when the disease was refractory, from a patient treated with antithyroid drugs. The receptors stem from a female donor with Graves disease.

Notes on this clonotype: This may be a read error, as it is one base from a much larger clone. V is TRBV2 and J is TRBJ2-7; D is uncertain. Germline V lookup: CDR1 SNHLY, CDR2 FYNNEI. V lost 6 bases and J 2 bases, leaving 11 bases between the germline ends. The CDR3 runs 13 residues. CDR3 in DNA: TGTGCCAGCAGCTCCACCCTGACCTACGAGCAGTACTTC. Encoded protein: CASSSTLTYEQYF. The full variable domain, completed using reference TRBV2 and TRBJ2-7, is EPEVTQTPSHQVTQMGQEVILRCVPISNHLYFYWYRQILGQKVEFLVSFYNNEISEKSEIFDDQFSVERPDGSNFTLKIRSTKLEDSAMYFCASSSTLTYEQYFGPGTRLTVT.

The V call is TRBV6-2 or TRBV6-3, the J call TRBJ2-7, with D hard to call. The germline V gene encodes CDR1 MNHEY and CDR2 SVGEGT. This CDR3 spans 14 amino acids. V dropped 6 bases and J dropped 5 bases, with 17 bases sitting between them. For the CDR3, the DNA is TGTGCCAGCAGACAACCCCCGGCGAGTCACGAGCAGTACTTC. Amino acid sequence: CASRQPPASHEQYF.

This clonotype was seen many times. In DNA form, the CDR3 reads TGTGCCAGCAGCCCGAGGGGGACGTCCTCCTACGAGCAGTACTTC. It translates to CASSPRGTSSYEQYF. The gene calls are TRBV7-2 and TRBJ2-7, with a weak D call TRBD1 (6 bases). V was clipped by 5 bases and J by 0 bases, with 14 bases between them. Germline V gene sequence: CDR1 SGHTA, CDR2 FQGNSA. This CDR3 is 15 amino acids long. The entire variable domain, with the rest obtained from reference TRBV7-2 and TRBJ2-7, is as follows: GAGVSQSPSNKVTEKGKDVELRCDPISGHTALYWYRQSLGQGLEFLIYFQGNSAPDKSGLPSDRFSAERTGGSVSTLTIQRTQQEDSAVYLCASSPRGTSSYEQYFGPGTRLTVT.

This clonotype came up many times. The chain joins TRBV3-1 to TRBJ2-5, with D maybe TRBD2 (5 bases). The germline V gene has CDR1 LGHDT and CDR2 YNNKEL (reference sequence). V was shortened by 4 bases and J by 5 bases, with 17 bases between the two germline ends. The CDR3 loop spans 15 amino acids. Here the CDR3 reads CASSPPLSERETQYF. DNA of the CDR3: TGTGCCAGCAGCCCCCCTCTAAGTGAGCGGGAGACCCAGTACTTC.

Remarks on this clonotype: A read error may be the cause here, since a much bigger clone is one base away. V usage is TRBV6-5 and J usage is TRBJ2-5; TRBD1 matches 8 bases. The CDR3 loop spans 14 amino acids. Germline lookup yields CDR1 MNHEY and CDR2 SVGAGI. The CDR3 region has the DNA TGTGCCGGCAGTTATCAACAGGGGGGAGAGACCCAGTACTTC. Amino acid sequence: CAGSYQQGGETQYF.

This clonotype was detected ten times or more. CDR3 bases: TGTGCCTGGAGTGTACGGCAGGGGGTCGATGGCTACACCTTC. This gives the protein CAWSVRQGVDGYTF. The chain has TRBV30 and TRBJ1-2; TRBD1 matches at 7 bases. Per the germline V gene, CDR1 is GTSNPN and CDR2 is SVGIG (reference sequence). This CDR3 region has 14 residues. Trimming cost V 0 bases and J 6 bases; bases outside gene matches: 7.

As regards this clonotype: This may come from a read error, since a much larger clone is one base off. The genes are TRBV6-2 or TRBV6-3 and TRBJ1-1, with D unclear. The CDR3 loop spans 16 amino acids. Germline CDR1 is MNHEY and CDR2 is SVGEGT. Deletions cut 2 bases from V and 0 bases from J, with 13 bases between. Here the CDR3 reads CASSYLVAVMNTEAFF. The DNA for the CDR3 is TGTGCCAGCAGTTACCTGGTGGCGGTGATGAACACTGAAGCTTTCTTT.

The chain joins TRBV29-1 to TRBJ2-7; tentatively, D is TRBD1 or TRBD2 (5 bases each). Trimming pared 5 bases from V and 3 bases from J, leaving 14 bases between. The CDR3 sequence is 13 residues long. CDR1 and CDR2 (germline): SQVTM, ANQGSEA. CDR3 sequence reads: CSVLPGPGYEQYF. The CDR3 coding sequence is TGCAGCGTTTTACCGGGACCGGGCTACGAGCAGTACTTC.

This chain connects TRBV4-3 to TRBJ2-5, with D tentatively TRBD2 (5 bases). The ends were cut back, 4 bases at V and 2 bases at J, with 17 bases in the middle. This CDR3 spans 16 amino acids. Germline assignment: CDR1 LGHNA and CDR2 YSLEER. The CDR3 DNA reads as TGCGCCAGCAGCCTATCCTCCACCGGGGAGCAAGAGACCCAGTACTTC. Residues: CASSLSSTGEQETQYF.

This clonotype came up a few times. The chain couples TRBV3-1 to TRBJ1-1, with D unclear. Looked up from germline, CDR1 is LGHDT and CDR2 is YNNKEL (reference sequence). With 6 bases removed from V and 1 base from J, the gap between germline ends came to 9 bases. The CDR3 runs 13 residues. The CDR3 nucleotides read TGTGCCAGCAGTAGAGCGGAGAACACTGAAGCTTTCTTT. Translating it yields CASSRAENTEAFF.

This clonotype was picked up many times. The chain recombines TRBV30 with TRBJ1-2, with D possibly being TRBD1 (5 bases). V was pared by 3 bases and J by 4 bases, with 12 bases between. The V gene's germline CDR1 is GTSNPN and CDR2 SVGIG (reference sequence). The CDR3 has 13 residues. CDR3 amino acids: CAWRSQGTYGYTF. CDR3 nucleotide sequence: TGTGCCTGGAGGTCCCAGGGAACCTATGGCTACACCTTC.

This chain connects TRBV28 to TRBJ1-4; D is perhaps TRBD1 (6 bases). Germline V lookup: CDR1 MDHEN, CDR2 SYDVKM. The CDR3 is 19 amino acids. V lost 2 bases and J lost 8, with 27 bases in between. CDR3 protein: CASSLGLGAGGESGEKLFF. CDR3 sequence (DNA): TGTGCCAGCAGTTTAGGGCTGGGTGCGGGGGGCGAAAGTGGCGAAAAACTGTTTTTT.

Details on this clonotype: It is likely a read error: a sequence one base away is far more abundant. This chain uses TRBV6-1 with TRBJ1-1; D is perhaps TRBD1 (5 bases). In germline, CDR1 is MNHNS, CDR2 SASEGT. CDR3 size: 13 residues. The ends were cut back, 6 bases at V and 5 bases at J, with 13 bases in the middle. The CDR3, as DNA: TGTGCCAGCAGGGACGGTGGGGGGACTGAAGCTTTCTTT. Its protein is CASRDGGGTEAFF.

This clonotype was found many times. This rearrangement joins TRBV2 to TRBJ1-5; a possible D gene is TRBD1 (5 bases). The CDR3 runs 15 residues. Germline CDR1 reads SNHLY; CDR2 reads FYNNEI. V was cut by 3 bases and J by 3 bases, with 12 bases left in between. The CDR3 is CASSDQGIANQPQHF. The CDR3 DNA is TGTGCCAGCAGTGATCAGGGTATTGCCAATCAGCCCCAGCATTTT.

This clonotype occurred a few times. The V gene is TRBV10-3, the J gene TRBJ1-1; perhaps TRBD1 as D (5 bases). Trimming shortened V by 4 bases and J by 3 bases, and 12 bases separated the two germline ends. This CDR3 comprises 14 residues. Germline V gives CDR1 ENHRY, CDR2 SYGVKD. This CDR3 reads CAISGSGDDTEAFF. The CDR3 DNA is TGTGCCATCAGTGGGTCGGGGGATGACACTGAAGCTTTCTTT.

The chain joins TRBV7-8 to TRBJ2-3, with 8 bases identical to TRBD1. The CDR3 extends over 20 amino acids. V gave up 2 bases and J gave up 1 base; unmatched junction bases: 17. CDR1 SGHVS and CDR2 FQNEAQ come from the germline V gene. CDR3 residues: CASSLPTGQEGRKGTDTQYF. The CDR3 DNA reads TGTGCCAGCAGCTTACCTACGGGACAGGAGGGAAGAAAAGGCACAGATACGCAGTATTTT.

The gene calls are TRBV7-3 and TRBJ2-1; 14 bases fit TRBD2. CDR3 length equals 14 residues. V was clipped by 5 bases and J by 10 bases; unmatched bases: 4. Germline V lookup: CDR1 SGHTA, CDR2 FQGTGA. The CDR3 DNA follows: TGTGCCAGCAGCGGGACTAGCGGGGGTACGGAGCAGTTCTTC. Amino acids: CASSGTSGGTEQFF.

This clonotype was counted a few times. The V call is TRBV10-3, the J call TRBJ1-4; D gene ambiguous. The CDR3 is made up of 13 amino acids. Trimming cost V 6 bases and J 6 bases, with 11 bases left between them. CDR1 is ENHRY and CDR2 is SYGVKD in the germline V gene. In nucleotides, the CDR3 is TGTGCCATCAGCCCCGACGGAGATGAAAAACTGTTTTTT. Its translation is CAISPDGDEKLFF.

V and J are TRBV9 and TRBJ2-4; tentatively, D is TRBD1 or TRBD2 (5 bases each). The CDR3 runs 14 residues. CDR1 is SGDLS and CDR2 is YYNGEE in the germline V gene. V was shortened by 3 bases and J by 2 bases, with 9 bases between the two germline ends. CDR3 region: CASSGRDPKNIQYF. The CDR3, as DNA: TGTGCCAGCAGCGGACGGGACCCCAAAAACATTCAGTACTTC.

This clonotype has at least ten counts. CDR3 residues: CSVGAAGLGDIQYF. The CDR3, as DNA: TGCAGCGTTGGGGCCGCCGGTCTAGGAGACATTCAGTACTTC. The chain uses TRBV29-1 and TRBJ2-4; D gene uncertain. CDR3 length: 14 amino acids. Trimming took off 4 bases at V and 8 bases at J, with 18 bases between the two ends. Germline V gene data show CDR1 as SQVTM and CDR2 as ANQGSEA. Using reference TRBV29-1 and TRBJ2-4 for the parts outside the CDR3, the full variable domain is SAVISQKPSRDICQRGTSLTIQCQVDSQVTMMFWYRQQPGQSLTLIATANQGSEATYESGFVIDKFPISRPNLTFSTLTVSNMSPEDSSIYLCSVGAAGLGDIQYFGAGTRLSVL.

This clonotype appeared a few times. V is TRBV5-6 and J is TRBJ2-2, with 10 bases lining up with TRBD2. The germline CDR1 and CDR2 sequences are SGHDT and YYEEEE. This CDR3 comprises 19 residues. V was clipped by 3 bases and J by 2 bases; unmatched bases: 13. This chain's CDR3 is CASSYSAILAGVNTGELFF. The DNA for the CDR3 is TGTGCCAGCAGCTATTCCGCCATCCTAGCGGGAGTAAACACCGGGGAGCTGTTTTTT.

This clonotype was counted a few times. J is TRBJ2-1 and V is TRBV12-3 or TRBV12-4; D is undetermined. Trimming pared 6 bases from V and 5 bases from J, leaving 20 bases between. This CDR3 contains 16 residues. The CDR3 spells CASSSRYYQTNNEQFF. The CDR3 bases are TGTGCCAGCAGCTCGAGATATTACCAGACCAACAATGAGCAGTTCTTC.

The chain carries TRBV2 and TRBJ2-1; D is undetermined. The CDR3 totals 11 residues. Germline V gives CDR1 SNHLY, CDR2 FYNNEI. V was cut by 4 bases and J by 7 bases, with 5 bases left in between. The CDR3 reads CASSVGNEQFF. Written as DNA, the CDR3 is TGTGCCAGCAGTGTTGGTAATGAGCAGTTCTTC.

The table lists this clonotype with many counts. CDR3 residues: CASTPPGGNQPQHF. As DNA, the CDR3 is TGTGCCAGCACTCCCCCCGGCGGAAATCAGCCCCAGCATTTT. The chain joins TRBV28 to TRBJ1-5; D gene unclear. The CDR3 runs 14 residues. Per the germline V gene, CDR1 is MDHEN and CDR2 is SYDVKM. The V and J ends lost 7 bases and 4 bases respectively, with 14 bases between them.

The rearrangement links TRBV7-9 to TRBJ1-2, with TRBD1 identical over 8 bases. Germline CDR1 and CDR2: SEHNR and FQNEAQ (reference sequence). With 1 base clipped from V and 4 bases from J, the junction kept 14 bases outside the gene matches. The CDR3 extends over 18 amino acids. The CDR3 DNA reads TGTGCCAGCAGCTTAGTGCCCGGGACAGGTATCACCTTCTATGGCTACACCTTC. Residues: CASSLVPGTGITFYGYTF.

The chain couples TRBV12-3 or TRBV12-4 to TRBJ1-2; 8 bases are a match to TRBD1. V dropped 5 bases and J dropped 6; count of bases not matched to a gene: 5. The CDR3 runs 13 residues. The CDR3 loop is CASSHRGGNGYTF. The CDR3 DNA follows: TGTGCCAGCAGTCACAGGGGGGGGAATGGCTACACCTTC.